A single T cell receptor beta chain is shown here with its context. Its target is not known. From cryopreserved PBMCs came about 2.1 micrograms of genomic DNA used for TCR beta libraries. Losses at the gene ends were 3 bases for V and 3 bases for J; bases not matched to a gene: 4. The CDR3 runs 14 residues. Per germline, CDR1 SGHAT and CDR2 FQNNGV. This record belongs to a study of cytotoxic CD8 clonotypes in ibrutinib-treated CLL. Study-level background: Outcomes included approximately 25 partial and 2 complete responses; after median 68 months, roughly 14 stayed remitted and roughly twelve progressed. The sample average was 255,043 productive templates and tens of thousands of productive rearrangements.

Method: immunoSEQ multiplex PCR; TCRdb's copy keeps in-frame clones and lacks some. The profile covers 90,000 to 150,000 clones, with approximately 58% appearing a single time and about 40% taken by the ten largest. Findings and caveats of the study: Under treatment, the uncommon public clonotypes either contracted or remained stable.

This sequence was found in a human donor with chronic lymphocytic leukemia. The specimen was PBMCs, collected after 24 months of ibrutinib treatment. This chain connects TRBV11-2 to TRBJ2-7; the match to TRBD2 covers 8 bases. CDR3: CASSLGRGVYEQYF. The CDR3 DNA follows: TGTGCCAGCAGCTTGGGGCGGGGGGTCTACGAGCAGTACTTC.